This T cell receptor (beta chain) was identified during a study of regulatory T cells in long-lasting Graves disease. This clonotype was recorded a few times. Researchers made TCR beta libraries by using iRepertoire HTBI primers and running Arm-PCR on CDR3 regions. TCRdb independently ran MiXCR on the multiplex PCR reads; one entry per CDR3 protein. The repertoire has over 300,000 distinct CDR3 sequences, 15% to 17% of them found once; the top ten carry 22%. V shed 0 bases and J shed 8 bases, with 16 bases lying between them. The CDR3 sequence is 15 residues long. Germline V CDR1 and CDR2: MNHEY, SVGAGI. Time point defined: newly diagnosed GD, antithyroid drugs for less than 3 months. The TCR library was made from RNA extracted from PBMCs.

Sequences were derived from peripheral blood mononuclear cells (PBMCs), sampled at new diagnosis, from a patient treated with antithyroid drugs. The clonotype comes from a female donor with Graves disease. This sequence joins TRBV6-5 and TRBJ1-2; D remains unclear. This CDR3 is CASSYSIGGEGGYTF. DNA of the CDR3: TGTGCCAGCAGTTACTCGATTGGCGGGGAGGGCGGCTACACCTTC.